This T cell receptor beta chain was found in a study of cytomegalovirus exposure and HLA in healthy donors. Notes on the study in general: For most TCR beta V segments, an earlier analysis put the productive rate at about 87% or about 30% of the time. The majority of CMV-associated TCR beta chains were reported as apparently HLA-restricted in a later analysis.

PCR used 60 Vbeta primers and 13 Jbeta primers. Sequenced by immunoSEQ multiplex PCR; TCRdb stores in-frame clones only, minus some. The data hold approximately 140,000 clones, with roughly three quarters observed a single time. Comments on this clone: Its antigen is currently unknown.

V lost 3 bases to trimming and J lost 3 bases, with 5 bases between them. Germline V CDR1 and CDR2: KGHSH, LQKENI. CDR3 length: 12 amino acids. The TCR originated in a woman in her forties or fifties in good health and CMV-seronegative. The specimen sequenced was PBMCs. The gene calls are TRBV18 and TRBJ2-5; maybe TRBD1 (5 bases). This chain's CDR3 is CASSPDKETQYF. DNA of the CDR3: TGTGCCAGCTCACCGGACAAAGAGACCCAGTACTTC.